What follows are 29 T cell receptor beta chains derived from one specimen sequenced in a study of blood T cell repertoires in COVID-19. The data were produced by immunoSEQ multiplex PCR, yet TCRdb's version contains in-frame clones alone and is incomplete. The data show hundreds of thousands of clones, more than 70% seen once. Source material: peripheral blood. Receptors originate from a woman aged 25-40 years with COVID-19, enrolled during active disease.

V usage is TRBV2 and J usage is TRBJ2-2; TRBD1 matches at 10 bases. This CDR3 contains 15 residues. Germline lookup yields CDR1 SNHLY and CDR2 FYNNEI. Trimming cost V 8 bases and J 1 base; bases outside gene matches: 4. DNA for the CDR3: TGTGCCAGCTCAAGGACAGGGGGGAACACCGGGGAGCTGTTTTTT. It encodes CASSRTGGNTGELFF. The full variable domain, in which reference TRBV2 and TRBJ2-2 provide the parts outside the CDR3, is EPEVTQTPSHQVTQMGQEVILRCVPISNHLYFYWYRQILGQKVEFLVSFYNNEISEKSEIFDDQFSVERPDGSNFTLKIRSTKLEDSAMYFCASSRTGGNTGELFFGEGSRLTVL.

This clone showed up just once. In DNA form, the CDR3 reads TGTGCCAGCAGTTACTCAGGGGCGGTTGGCAATCAGCCCCAGCATTTT. It specifies CASSYSGAVGNQPQHF. The chain combines TRBV6-5 with TRBJ1-5, with D perhaps TRBD1 (5 bases). CDR1 is MNHEY, CDR2 SVGAGI, per germline. This CDR3 comprises 16 residues. Trimming shortened V by 0 bases and J by 2 bases, and 11 bases separated the two germline ends.

The rearrangement uses TRBV7-9 and TRBJ1-4; 8 bases line up with TRBD1. Germline assignment: CDR1 SEHNR and CDR2 FQNEAQ (reference sequence). This CDR3 is built from 14 residues. V was clipped by 11 bases and J by 8 bases; unmatched bases: 13. The CDR3 protein is CAFATGQAPEKLFF. Written as DNA, the CDR3 is TGTGCCTTTGCGACGGGACAGGCCCCGGAAAAACTGTTTTTT.

The rearrangement uses TRBV6-2 or TRBV6-3 and TRBJ2-5; 10 bases fit TRBD2. In germline, CDR1 is MNHEY, CDR2 SVGEGT. There are 15 residues in the CDR3. Germline trimming cut 4 bases from V and 7 bases from J; bases unmatched to any gene: 9. The CDR3 region is CASSFEREGRGTQYF. CDR3 bases: TGTGCCAGCAGTTTTGAGCGGGAGGGACGGGGGACCCAGTACTTC.

J is TRBJ2-4 and V is TRBV5-6, with 7 bases that match TRBD1. Germline CDR1 is SGHDT and CDR2 is YYEEEE. J lost 7 bases, V lost 5 bases, and 18 bases had no gene match. The CDR3 is made up of 17 amino acids. The CDR3 loop is CASSMVGDRGLRNIQYF. DNA of the CDR3: TGTGCCAGCAGTATGGTGGGGGATAGGGGGCTTAGGAACATTCAGTACTTC. The whole variable domain, filled in from reference TRBV5-6 and TRBJ2-4, reads DAGVTQSPTHLIKTRGQQVTLRCSPKSGHDTVSWYQQALGQGPQFIFQYYEEEERQRGNFPDRFSGHQFPNYSSELNVNALLLGDSALYLCASSMVGDRGLRNIQYFGAGTRLSVL.

The chain recombines TRBV5-1 with TRBJ2-3, with a tentative D call TRBD2 (5 bases). There are 15 residues in the CDR3. Germline V gene sequence: CDR1 SGHRS, CDR2 YFSETQ. Trimming took 0 bases from V and 6 from J, leaving 14 bases between them. CDR3 loop: CASSLVGTPGDTQYF. DNA for the CDR3: TGCGCCAGCAGCTTGGTTGGTACCCCGGGGGATACGCAGTATTTT.

This clone appeared a single time. The chain carries TRBV18 and TRBJ2-2; TRBD1 might be the D (5 bases). The germline V and J ends were trimmed by 6 bases and 3 bases, with 14 bases remaining between them. CDR3 size: 15 residues. In germline, CDR1 is KGHSH, CDR2 LQKENI. The CDR3 DNA reads as TGTGCCAGCTCCCCCAGGGTTGGGGACACCGGGGAGCTGTTTTTT. Translating gives CASSPRVGDTGELFF.

The chain links TRBV15 to TRBJ2-7; 8 bases fit TRBD1. Germline V gives CDR1 LNHNV, CDR2 YYDKDF (reference sequence). V shed 0 bases, J shed 3 bases, and the junction held 7 bases outside the gene matches. The CDR3 contains 16 residues. For the CDR3, the DNA is TGTGCCACCAGCAGAGATGGCCAGGGGGCGCGCTACGAGCAGTACTTC. Its protein is CATSRDGQGARYEQYF.

J is TRBJ2-7 and V is TRBV7-9, with TRBD2 matching 7 bases. The CDR3 runs 17 residues. Germline V CDR1 and CDR2: SEHNR, FQNEAQ (reference sequence). The V segment lost 1 base and the J segment 1 base; nucleotides outside the gene matches: 10. CDR3 in amino acids: CASSLGGLSGPSYEQYV. Here the CDR3 DNA reads TGTGCCAGCAGCTTAGGGGGCCTTAGCGGGCCTTCCTACGAGCAGTACGTC.

The count of this clone is one. V and J are TRBV6-2 or TRBV6-3 and TRBJ2-5; TRBD1 matches at 11 bases. The V and J ends lost 5 bases and 4 bases, in that order; junction bases with no gene match: 6. This CDR3 spans 15 amino acids. In germline, CDR1 is MNHEY, CDR2 SVGEGT. The CDR3 coding sequence is TGTGCCAGCAGTACAATCGGACAGGGGGCAGAGACCCAGTACTTC. This translates into CASSTIGQGAETQYF.

Notes on this clone: A junction boundary mismatches the germline segment, possibly from a read error. CDR3 loop: CASSLYGLGNNEQFF. The CDR3 DNA is TGTGCTAGCAGCTTATATGGACTTGGTAACAATGAGCAGTTCTTC. The rearrangement joins TRBV7-7 to TRBJ2-1, with D perhaps TRBD2 (5 bases). The CDR3 runs 15 residues. The germline gives CDR1 SSHAT, CDR2 FNYEAQ (reference sequence).

This chain joins TRBV24-1 and TRBJ2-5, with TRBD1 as a possible D gene (6 bases). The CDR3 consists of 16 residues. V dropped 3 bases and J dropped 2 bases, with 15 bases sitting between them. Looked up from germline, CDR1 is KGHDR and CDR2 is SFDVKD. CDR3 amino acids: CATSDPTGIRQETQYF. The CDR3, as DNA: TGTGCCACCAGTGATCCAACAGGGATCCGACAAGAGACCCAGTACTTC.

This clone has a handful of counts. The rearrangement uses TRBV2 and TRBJ1-6; D perhaps matches TRBD1 (5 bases). This CDR3 spans 15 amino acids. V was pared by 10 bases and J by 7 bases, with 20 bases between. CDR1 is SNHLY and CDR2 is FYNNEI in the germline V gene. The DNA of the CDR3 is TGTGCCAATTCACTCCGGGACTCGGGAAATTCACCCCTCCACTTT. It translates to CANSLRDSGNSPLHF.

The chain carries TRBV11-2 and TRBJ2-7, with TRBD2 matching 7 bases. This CDR3 has 14 amino acids. In germline, CDR1 is SGHAT, CDR2 FQNNGV. With V trimmed by 1 base and J by 5 bases, 5 bases remained unmatched. This CDR3 is CASSLAGRSNEQYV. As DNA, the CDR3 is TGTGCCAGCAGCTTAGCCGGGAGGTCGAACGAGCAGTACGTC.

This clone has more than one count but fewer than ten. The rearrangement uses TRBV2 and TRBJ2-6; D remains unclear. Trimming removed 3 bases at V and 5 bases at J, with 5 bases between. CDR3 length equals 13 residues. Looked up from germline, CDR1 is SNHLY and CDR2 is FYNNEI. CDR3 amino acids: CASSDIWANVLTF. CDR3 bases: TGTGCCAGCAGTGACATTTGGGCCAACGTCCTGACTTTC.

In this sample, this clone turned up once. Different DNA sequences within this sample yield the same CDR3. The chain links TRBV5-4 to TRBJ2-3; 13 nucleotides agree with TRBD2. With V trimmed by 2 bases and J by 3 bases, 0 bases remained unmatched. The germline gives CDR1 SGHNT, CDR2 YYREEE (reference sequence). CDR3 length: 15 amino acids. The CDR3 here is CASSLLAGGTDTQYF. DNA for the CDR3: TGTGCCAGCAGCTTACTAGCGGGGGGGACAGATACGCAGTATTTT.

The V and J genes are TRBV20-1 and TRBJ2-1; the D gene is possibly TRBD2 (6 bases). CDR1 DFQATT and CDR2 SNEGSKA come from the germline V gene (reference sequence). The V and J ends lost 3 bases and 0 bases respectively, with 12 bases between them. This CDR3 is built from 15 residues. The CDR3 sequence: CSASLTGSSYNEQFF. The CDR3 DNA is TGCAGTGCTAGTCTTACCGGGAGCTCCTACAATGAGCAGTTCTTC.

V is TRBV7-2 and J is TRBJ1-5; D possibly corresponds to TRBD1 (6 bases). CDR3 length: 13 residues. V was clipped by 4 bases and J by 5 bases, with 9 bases between them. Germline CDR1 is SGHTA and CDR2 is FQGNSA. The CDR3 region is CASSYRDHQPQHF. DNA of the CDR3: TGTGCCAGCAGCTACAGGGACCATCAGCCCCAGCATTTT.

The chain combines TRBV4-2 with TRBJ2-7; 7 positions agree with TRBD2. Germline CDR1 LGHNA, CDR2 YNFKEQ. Germline trimming cut 4 bases from V and 6 bases from J; bases unmatched to any gene: 15. The CDR3 covers 16 residues. The CDR3: CASSPQRLASGFEQYF. DNA of the CDR3: TGTGCCAGCAGCCCACAGCGACTAGCATCCGGTTTCGAGCAGTACTTC.

The V gene is TRBV5-1, the J gene TRBJ2-3; D might be TRBD2 (5 bases). Germline V gene sequence: CDR1 SGHRS, CDR2 YFSETQ. Deletions cut 0 bases from V and 4 bases from J, with 9 bases between. This CDR3 is 14 amino acids long. CDR3 amino acids: CASSLGGSPDTQYF. In DNA, the CDR3 is TGCGCCAGCAGCTTGGGTGGGAGCCCAGATACGCAGTATTTT.

This chain links TRBV5-1 with TRBJ2-2; 7 nucleotides align to TRBD1. The germline V gene encodes CDR1 SGHRS and CDR2 YFSETQ. The V gene end was trimmed by 5 bases and the J gene end by 0 bases; junction bases not matched to a gene: 10. The CDR3 consists of 17 residues. The CDR3 sequence is CASRQGPGRANTGELFF. CDR3 in DNA: TGCGCCAGCAGACAGGGGCCGGGACGAGCGAACACCGGGGAGCTGTTTTTT.

This chain joins TRBV6-5 and TRBJ1-4, with D tentatively TRBD1 (6 bases). The V gene lost 2 bases and the J gene lost 8 bases, with 15 bases spanning the gap. Germline V gene lookup returns CDR1 MNHEY and CDR2 SVGAGI. The CDR3 runs to 15 residues. The CDR3 DNA is TGTGCCAGCAGTTACGGGGCAGGGGACGGAGAAAAACTGTTTTTT. Its protein is CASSYGAGDGEKLFF.

J is TRBJ1-3 and V is TRBV7-6, with TRBD1 identical over 8 bases. The germline CDR1 and CDR2 sequences are SGHVS and FNYEAQ. The length of the CDR3 is 17 residues. Trimming removed 4 bases from V and 0 bases from J; junction bases left unmatched: 8. The CDR3 DNA reads TGTGCCAGCAGCTCCCGCCCCGGACAGGGCTCTGGAAACACCATATATTTT. Translating gives CASSSRPGQGSGNTIYF.

The J gene is TRBJ2-2, the V gene TRBV6-4; the match to TRBD1 covers 7 bases. Germline CDR1 is MRHNA and CDR2 is SNTAGT. Losses at the gene ends were 4 bases for V and 7 bases for J; bases not matched to a gene: 6. This CDR3 comprises 14 residues. CDR3 amino acids: CASSVTGDDGELFF. The CDR3 coding sequence is TGTGCCAGCAGTGTTACAGGGGATGACGGGGAGCTGTTTTTT.

The chain recombines TRBV30 with TRBJ1-1; weak D call: TRBD1 (5 bases). Trimming pared 0 bases from V and 4 bases from J, leaving 12 bases between. CDR3 length: 14 amino acids. The V gene's germline CDR1 is GTSNPN and CDR2 SVGIG (reference sequence). The CDR3 reads CAWSVDRTGTEAFF. In nucleotides, the CDR3 is TGTGCCTGGAGTGTAGACCGCACAGGCACTGAAGCTTTCTTT.

The chain combines TRBV6-1 with TRBJ1-3; weak D call: TRBD1 (5 bases). This CDR3 has 14 residues. V gave up 3 bases and J gave up 7 bases, with 13 bases separating them. Germline values: CDR1 MNHNS, CDR2 SASEGT. CDR3 sequence (DNA): TGTGCCAGCAGTGAGGGGGGAACGCAGAACACCATATATTTT. It is translated as CASSEGGTQNTIYF.

The CDR3 nucleotides are TGCGCCAGCAGCTACGTCTCGGGGGATACGCAGTATTTT. Translation gives CASSYVSGDTQYF. The rearrangement uses TRBV4-3 and TRBJ2-3; tentatively, D is TRBD2 (5 bases). The V end was cut by 5 bases, the J end by 6 bases, with 12 bases between. The CDR3 covers 13 residues. Germline V gene data show CDR1 as LGHNA and CDR2 as YSLEER.

The rearrangement uses TRBV5-1 and TRBJ1-2, with D possibly being TRBD1 (5 bases). Trimming cost V 3 bases and J 4 bases, with 19 bases left between them. This CDR3 is 16 amino acids long. The germline V gene encodes CDR1 SGHRS and CDR2 YFSETQ. CDR3 sequence (DNA): TGCGCCAGCAGCTCCCACTTCCAGGGCTCTTCCTATGGCTACACCTTC. Translated, it gives CASSSHFQGSSYGYTF.

The V and J genes are TRBV3-1 (or the pseudogene TRBV3-2) and TRBJ1-1; the D gene is possibly TRBD1 (6 bases). Looked up from germline, CDR1 is LGHDT and CDR2 is YNNKEL (reference sequence). V shed 4 bases and J shed 5 bases, with 26 bases lying between them. The CDR3 is 18 amino acids. The CDR3 DNA sequence: TGTGCCAGCAGCCCTCTGGGGAACAGACAGGTGAGGGGAACTGAAGCTTTCTTT. This translates into CASSPLGNRQVRGTEAFF.